What follows are 20 T cell receptor beta chains derived from one specimen sequenced in a study of T cells in Graves' hyperthyroidism and ophthalmopathy. RNA transcripts gave rise to amplified TCR beta CDR3 regions. Primed by the HTBI set, a first-round RT-PCR was run on the TCR CDR3. Using its own MiXCR run on the multiplex PCR reads, TCRdb lists one record per CDR3 protein. This repertoire shows 300,000 or so distinct CDR3 sequences, around 15% found once; its top ten account for about 50%. The sample was blood. These receptors were collected from a woman aged 60-70 years with Graves' ophthalmopathy.

This clonotype came up many times. CDR3 nucleotides: TGCAGCGTGAACAGGGGGCGCGATTACGAGCAGTACTTC. Translated: CSVNRGRDYEQYF. The chain uses TRBV29-1 and TRBJ2-7; 9 bases align to TRBD1. The CDR3 length is 13 residues. Germline assignment: CDR1 SQVTM and CDR2 ANQGSEA. After removal of 6 bases from V and 4 bases from J, the junction contained 7 bases not matched to a gene.

This clonotype appeared once. V and J are TRBV28 and TRBJ1-2, with D possibly matching TRBD1 (5 bases). Trimming shortened V by 5 bases and J by 8 bases, and 15 bases separated the two germline ends. There are 13 residues in the CDR3. Germline V CDR1 and CDR2: MDHEN, SYDVKM. The CDR3 DNA follows: TGTGCCAGCAGTACCCTTTACAAGGGGGGCTACACCTTC. Its protein is CASSTLYKGGYTF.

This clonotype appeared many times. The chain employs TRBV7-2 and TRBJ2-7; D possibly uses TRBD1 or TRBD2 (5 bases each). V shed 1 base and J shed 5 bases, with 12 bases lying between them. CDR3 length: 14 amino acids. The germline CDR1 and CDR2 sequences are SGHTA and FQGNSA. The CDR3 sequence: CASSLVIGDHEQYF. CDR3 DNA sequence: TGTGCCAGCAGCTTAGTGATAGGGGACCACGAGCAGTACTTC.

This clonotype was counted between two and nine times. V usage is TRBV20-1 and J usage is TRBJ2-7, with D unresolved. V was trimmed by 2 bases and J by 1 base, leaving 9 bases between them. Germline lookup yields CDR1 DFQATT and CDR2 SNEGSKA (reference sequence). The CDR3 is made up of 13 amino acids. CDR3 residues: CSARKSKSYEQYF. The CDR3 DNA follows: TGCAGTGCTAGAAAAAGCAAGTCCTACGAGCAGTACTTC.

The rearrangement joins TRBV6-2 or TRBV6-3 to TRBJ1-5; D is possibly TRBD1 (6 bases). The V end was cut by 2 bases, the J end by 3 bases, with 17 bases between. In germline, CDR1 is MNHEY, CDR2 SVGEGT. This CDR3 has 17 amino acids. The CDR3 protein is CASSYTDGGQYNQPQHF. CDR3 in DNA: TGTGCCAGCAGTTACACGGATGGAGGACAGTACAATCAGCCCCAGCATTTT.

This clonotype was recorded a few times. The chain is built from TRBV24-1 and TRBJ1-3, with 11 bases fitting TRBD1. Trimming took 5 bases from V and 0 from J; bases not matched to a gene: 11. Germline assignment: CDR1 KGHDR and CDR2 SFDVKD. This CDR3 comprises 19 residues. The CDR3 region is CATSGPGQGALFSGNTIYF. The DNA for the CDR3 is TGTGCCACCAGTGGACCCGGACAGGGGGCCTTATTCTCTGGAAACACCATATATTTT.

This chain connects TRBV7-2 to TRBJ2-1; 9 bases are a match to TRBD2. CDR3 length: 15 residues. Germline assignment: CDR1 SGHTA and CDR2 FQGNSA. The ends lost 1 base at V and 5 bases at J; junction bases unmatched: 3. The CDR3 nucleotides are TGTGCCAGCAGCTTAGAGCTAGCGGGAAACAATGAGCAGTTCTTC. It translates to CASSLELAGNNEQFF.

The rearrangement uses TRBV28 and TRBJ1-5, with TRBD1 identical over 7 bases. CDR3 size: 17 residues. V shed 2 bases and J 7 bases; nucleotides not matched to a gene: 14. Germline CDR1 reads MDHEN; CDR2 reads SYDVKM. The CDR3, as DNA: TGTGCCAGCAGTTTAAGGGGGGACAGCCCGACTTTGCAGCCCCAGCATTTT. It encodes CASSLRGDSPTLQPQHF.

V is TRBV20-1 and J is TRBJ1-2, with D tentatively TRBD1 (5 bases). V lost 6 bases to trimming and J lost 4 bases, with 21 bases between them. This CDR3 contains 15 residues. Per germline, CDR1 DFQATT and CDR2 SNEGSKA (reference sequence). CDR3 coding DNA: TGCAGTGCCCGAGGTCGGGCAGGGACTATCTATGGCTACACCTTC. It codes for CSARGRAGTIYGYTF.

Remarks on this clonotype: This could be a read error, since a much larger clone is one nucleotide away. The V and J genes are TRBV28 and TRBJ2-7; D is ambiguous. The CDR3 length is 15 residues. The germline V gene encodes CDR1 MDHEN and CDR2 SYDVKM. Written as DNA, the CDR3 is TGTGCCAGCACCCCCTCCGGTCGGAGTACCTACGAGCAGCACTTC. Translation gives CASTPSGRSTYEQHF.

This chain joins TRBV15 and TRBJ2-5; 11 bases agree with TRBD1. This CDR3 has 15 residues. After removal of 2 bases from V and 5 bases from J, the junction contained 4 bases not matched to a gene. In germline, CDR1 is LNHNV, CDR2 YYDKDF (reference sequence). This CDR3 reads CATSRTGTGGETQYF. CDR3 in DNA: TGTGCCACCAGCAGAACCGGGACAGGGGGGGAGACCCAGTACTTC.

This clonotype was detected ten times or more. The chain is built from TRBV11-2 and TRBJ1-2; D unclear. CDR1 and CDR2 (germline): SGHAT, FQNNGV. The CDR3 totals 14 residues. The germline V and J ends were trimmed by 5 bases and 4 bases, with 14 bases remaining between them. The CDR3 loop is CASSPSAPSYGYTF. DNA of the CDR3: TGTGCCAGCAGCCCGTCGGCGCCTTCCTATGGCTACACCTTC.

The chain uses TRBV29-1 and TRBJ2-4; 8 bases are a match to TRBD1. Germline trimming cut 5 bases from V and 1 base from J; bases unmatched to any gene: 4. The CDR3 has 14 residues. Looked up from germline, CDR1 is SQVTM and CDR2 is ANQGSEA. CDR3: CSVQRTGAKNIQYF. The CDR3, as DNA: TGCAGCGTTCAACGGACAGGGGCCAAAAACATTCAGTACTTC.

This clonotype was seen only a few times. V usage is TRBV20-1 and J usage is TRBJ2-6; perhaps TRBD1 as D (6 bases). Germline V gene data show CDR1 as DFQATT and CDR2 as SNEGSKA (reference sequence). V was trimmed by 3 bases and J by 4 bases, leaving 13 bases between them. The CDR3 is made up of 15 amino acids. CDR3 DNA: TGCAGTGCTAGTCCGACAGGTTCGGGGGCCAACGTCCTGACTTTC. Protein sequence: CSASPTGSGANVLTF.

CDR3 residues: CASSLGQLGDEQYF. The CDR3 DNA reads as TGTGCCAGCAGCTTAGGACAGTTGGGCGACGAGCAGTACTTC. The J gene is TRBJ2-7, the V gene TRBV13, with D unresolved. Trimming cost V 0 bases and J 5 bases, with 11 bases left between them. The CDR3 runs 14 residues. Germline values: CDR1 PRHDT, CDR2 FYEKMQ (reference sequence).

This clonotype was seen repeatedly, ten times or more. This rearrangement joins TRBV7-2 to TRBJ2-1; TRBD1 matches 7 bases. The junction had 5 bases not matched to a gene; V was cut back by 11 bases and J by 10 bases. In germline, CDR1 is SGHTA, CDR2 FQGNSA. This CDR3 spans 10 amino acids. The CDR3 DNA reads as TGTGCCGAGGGGGCAGTCGAGCAGTTCTTC. This translates into CAEGAVEQFF.

In this sample, this clonotype turned up many times. The chain employs TRBV20-1 and TRBJ1-1; a weak D match, TRBD1 (6 bases). Per germline, CDR1 DFQATT and CDR2 SNEGSKA (reference sequence). Deletions cut 6 bases from V and 1 base from J, with 12 bases between. The CDR3 covers 13 residues. The CDR3 loop reads CSAPADRNTEAFF. In DNA, the CDR3 is TGCAGTGCCCCGGCGGACAGGAACACTGAAGCTTTCTTT.

The rearrangement joins TRBV7-2 to TRBJ2-6, with unresolved D. Trimming cost V 5 bases and J 1 base, with 12 bases left between them. Looked up from germline, CDR1 is SGHTA and CDR2 is FQGNSA. The CDR3 runs to 16 residues. For the CDR3, the DNA is TGTGCCAGCAGCCCTACCCGGGCGTCTGGGGCCAACGTCCTGACTTTC. Translating gives CASSPTRASGANVLTF.

This clonotype was found many times. The J gene is TRBJ2-2, the V gene TRBV28; D unclear. This CDR3 has 14 residues. Per the germline V gene, CDR1 is MDHEN and CDR2 is SYDVKM. The germline V and J ends were trimmed by 5 bases and 0 bases, with 7 bases remaining between them. In DNA form, the CDR3 reads TGTGCCAGCAGTCGACACGCGAACACCGGGGAGCTGTTTTTT. As protein: CASSRHANTGELFF.

This clonotype was detected only a few times. The chain is built from TRBV15 and TRBJ1-1; 7 bases are a match to TRBD1. Trimming removed 0 bases from V and 6 bases from J; junction bases left unmatched: 1. CDR1 is LNHNV, CDR2 YYDKDF, per germline (reference sequence). The CDR3 extends over 13 amino acids. Here the CDR3 reads CATSRDRGAEAFF. CDR3 nucleotide sequence: TGTGCCACCAGCAGAGACAGGGGGGCTGAAGCTTTCTTT.